Following are 25 T cell receptor beta chains from one sample sequenced in a study of preoperative IRX-2 immunotherapy in early breast cancer. TCRdb keeps only in-frame clones here, not all; method: immunoSEQ multiplex PCR. The sample holds some 99,000 clones, roughly 85% seen once. The treatment was: preoperative locoregional IRX-2 cytokine immunotherapy. This specimen consisted of tumor tissue, obtained after IRX-2 immunotherapy. The receptor source for this set is a human donor with breast cancer.

This rearrangement joins TRBV6-8 to TRBJ2-2; 11 nucleotides agree with TRBD2. The CDR3 runs to 17 residues. Germline values: CDR1 MNHGY, CDR2 SAAAGT. Trimming took 6 bases from V and 2 from J; bases not matched to a gene: 8. The CDR3 region has the DNA TGTGCCAGCAGCCCCACTAGCGGGAGAGCCAACACCGGGGAGCTGTTTTTT. Its protein is CASSPTSGRANTGELFF.

The chain carries TRBV28 and TRBJ1-1; D is unclear. This CDR3 comprises 16 residues. Trimming shortened V by 4 bases and J by 2 bases, and 17 bases separated the two germline ends. Germline CDR1 and CDR2: MDHEN and SYDVKM. The CDR3 bases are TGTGCCAGCAGTTCCCCCCAGCGAGGGATAAACACTGAAGCTTTCTTT. Translating gives CASSSPQRGINTEAFF.

V gene TRBV29-1 combines with J gene TRBJ2-7, with unresolved D. Germline V CDR1 and CDR2: SQVTM, ANQGSEA. Trimming removed 1 base at V and 0 bases at J, with 10 bases between. The CDR3 sequence is 14 residues long. The CDR3 protein is CSVEGTGSSYEQYF. The CDR3 nucleotides are TGCAGCGTTGAAGGAACGGGTAGCTCCTACGAGCAGTACTTC.

The chain uses TRBV27 and TRBJ1-1, with no clear D. The germline gives CDR1 MNHEY, CDR2 SMNVEV (reference sequence). The V and J ends lost 1 base and 3 bases respectively, with 15 bases between them. CDR3 length: 16 residues. CDR3 bases: TGTGCCAGCAGTTTATTCCGCGGGGTAGGAGACACTGAAGCTTTCTTT. Translating gives CASSLFRGVGDTEAFF.

This clone was seen more than once but under ten times. This chain joins TRBV9 and TRBJ1-2; a possible D gene is TRBD1 (5 bases). CDR3 length equals 14 residues. V shed 3 bases and J shed 6 bases, with 15 bases lying between them. Germline values: CDR1 SGDLS, CDR2 YYNGEE. CDR3 DNA sequence: TGTGCCAGCAGCGACGAAACTTTGGGGCATGGCTACACCTTC. Translation: CASSDETLGHGYTF.

The V and J genes are TRBV29-1 and TRBJ2-1, with a tentative D call TRBD2 (6 bases). CDR1 and CDR2 from the germline V gene are SQVTM and ANQGSEA. Trimming stripped 8 bases from V and 6 bases from J, with 17 bases between. The CDR3 has 13 residues. The CDR3 loop is CSTSGTPFNEQFF. In DNA, the CDR3 is TGCAGCACCTCCGGGACTCCGTTCAATGAGCAGTTCTTC.

V and J are TRBV19 and TRBJ2-1, with TRBD2 matching over 9 bases. The germline V gene encodes CDR1 LNHDA and CDR2 SQIVND (reference sequence). J gave up 4 bases and V 6 bases, and 10 bases lay outside the gene matches. The CDR3 has 16 residues. For the CDR3, the DNA is TGTGCCAGTAGCTTTCCCGGGACTAGCCAATACAATGAGCAGTTCTTC. It codes for CASSFPGTSQYNEQFF.

The V call is TRBV19, the J call TRBJ2-2; 15 bases line up with TRBD2. Germline CDR1 and CDR2: LNHDA and SQIVND (reference sequence). The CDR3 contains 18 residues. Trimming at V came to 5 bases and at J to 7 bases, leaving 11 bases not matched to a gene. The CDR3 spells CASSGRTSGRAGGGELFF. The CDR3 nucleotides read TGTGCCAGTAGTGGAAGGACTAGCGGGAGGGCCGGTGGCGGGGAGCTGTTTTTT.

The CDR3 protein is CASSLAGTTSGEQYF. CDR3 coding DNA: TGCGCCAGCAGCCTAGCCGGGACCACGTCTGGGGAGCAGTACTTC. The chain recombines TRBV5-1 with TRBJ2-7; either TRBD1 or TRBD2 may supply D (5 bases each). V dropped 4 bases and J dropped 7 bases, with 21 bases sitting between them. The CDR3 runs 15 residues. Germline V gene sequence: CDR1 SGHRS, CDR2 YFSETQ.

CDR3 region: CASSIGGLAGDTYEQYF. The DNA for the CDR3 is TGTGCCAGTAGTATCGGTGGACTAGCGGGGGATACCTACGAGCAGTACTTC. The chain is built from TRBV19 and TRBJ2-7, with 13 nucleotides matching TRBD2. With 3 bases clipped from V and 2 bases from J, the junction kept 7 bases outside the gene matches. CDR3 size: 17 residues. Germline lookup yields CDR1 LNHDA and CDR2 SQIVND (reference sequence).

This chain connects TRBV19 to TRBJ2-7; D possibly corresponds to TRBD1 (7 bases). The CDR3 is 14 residues long. The V end lost 5 bases, the J end lost 7 bases, and 18 bases lay between the germline ends. Germline-derived CDR1 and CDR2 are LNHDA and SQIVND (reference sequence). CDR3: CASSLQGGAGEQYF. In nucleotides, the CDR3 is TGTGCCAGTAGTCTTCAAGGGGGCGCGGGGGAGCAGTACTTC.

This chain joins TRBV5-1 and TRBJ1-2; 7 nucleotides match TRBD1. Per germline, CDR1 SGHRS and CDR2 YFSETQ. The CDR3 is made up of 15 amino acids. V trimming: 3 bases; J trimming: 8 bases; junction bases outside the gene matches: 13. The chain's CDR3 is CASSSGTASQGGYTF. The CDR3 nucleotides are TGCGCCAGCAGCTCCGGGACAGCTTCCCAAGGGGGCTACACCTTC. The full variable domain, in which reference TRBV5-1 and TRBJ1-2 provide the parts outside the CDR3, is KAGVTQTPRYLIKTRGQQVTLSCSPISGHRSVSWYQQTPGQGLQFLFEYFSETQRNKGNFPGRFSGRQFSNSRSEMNVSTLELGDSALYLCASSSGTASQGGYTFGSGTRLTVV.

The chain has TRBV19 and TRBJ1-4, with 7 positions matching TRBD1. This CDR3 contains 16 residues. Germline lookup yields CDR1 LNHDA and CDR2 SQIVND (reference sequence). Unmatched junction bases numbered 4, after V lost 3 bases and J lost 0 bases. CDR3 protein: CASSMGQLATNEKLFF. In DNA, the CDR3 is TGTGCCAGTAGTATGGGACAGCTTGCAACTAATGAAAAACTGTTTTTT.

The CDR3: CASRQGTGLDEQFF. The CDR3 DNA reads TGTGCCAGCAGGCAGGGGACAGGGTTGGATGAGCAGTTCTTC. V gene TRBV6-8 combines with J gene TRBJ2-1; 9 bases match TRBD1. J lost 8 bases, V lost 6 bases, and 8 bases had no gene match. Germline V CDR1 and CDR2: MNHGY, SAAAGT. The CDR3 consists of 14 residues.

This clone was picked up one time. The chain uses TRBV5-1 and TRBJ2-5, with 8 bases fitting TRBD1. Germline V gene lookup returns CDR1 SGHRS and CDR2 YFSETQ. The junction had 16 bases not matched to a gene; V was cut back by 4 bases and J by 2 bases. The CDR3 sequence is 18 residues long. The CDR3 coding sequence is TGCGCCAGCAGCCTAAATGGCTACAGGGGGTCCCTTCAAGAGACCCAGTACTTC. It translates to CASSLNGYRGSLQETQYF.

The chain combines TRBV19 with TRBJ1-6, with D possibly being TRBD1 (6 bases). This CDR3 spans 13 amino acids. The V end lost 11 bases, the J end lost 9 bases, and 17 bases lay between the germline ends. Germline V gives CDR1 LNHDA, CDR2 SQIVND (reference sequence). DNA for the CDR3: TGTGCCGTGAGGGAAGGGGGGCTTTCACCCCTCCACTTT. This sequence encodes CAVREGGLSPLHF.

The sample holds a few counts of this clone. CDR3 loop: CASSFTITPTDTQYF. CDR3 DNA sequence: TGTGCCAGCAGTTTCACTATTACTCCCACAGATACGCAGTATTTT. This chain links TRBV6-8 with TRBJ2-3; D remains ambiguous. V lost 4 bases and J lost 2, with 13 bases in between. The germline CDR1 and CDR2 sequences are MNHGY and SAAAGT. CDR3 length: 15 residues.

The chain is built from TRBV28 and TRBJ2-7, with 8 positions matching TRBD1. Unmatched junction bases numbered 14, after V lost 5 bases and J lost 5 bases. The CDR3 is 16 residues long. Germline V CDR1 and CDR2: MDHEN, SYDVKM. CDR3 sequence (DNA): TGTGCCAGCAGTCAAAGCGTCAGGGGGCTAAAAGACGAGCAGTACTTC. Protein: CASSQSVRGLKDEQYF.

The genes are TRBV28 and TRBJ2-7; D gene ambiguous. Germline V gives CDR1 MDHEN, CDR2 SYDVKM. V was trimmed by 6 bases and J by 4 bases, leaving 10 bases between them. The CDR3 has 12 amino acids. The CDR3 region has the DNA TGTGCCAGCAGCACCACCCCTTACGAGCAGTACTTC. This gives the protein CASSTTPYEQYF.

This chain joins TRBV9 and TRBJ2-7; D remains unclear. Germline lookup yields CDR1 SGDLS and CDR2 YYNGEE. Trimming took off 0 bases at V and 2 bases at J, with 12 bases between the two ends. The CDR3 is 15 amino acids. DNA for the CDR3: TGTGCCAGCAGCGTAGACCCCACAAGGACCTACGAGCAGTACTTC. Translating gives CASSVDPTRTYEQYF.

The chain couples TRBV23-1 to TRBJ1-5; D ambiguous. TRBV23-1 is recorded as an ORF, its role being uncertain. The V and J ends lost 6 bases and 7 bases respectively, with 13 bases between them. This CDR3 comprises 13 residues. As DNA, the CDR3 is TGCGCCAGCAGCTTAGGCGGTGAACAGCCCCAGCATTTT. It is translated as CASSLGGEQPQHF.

This clone was counted a single time. The chain links TRBV29-1 to TRBJ1-2; a weak D match, TRBD1 (6 bases). The CDR3 runs to 13 residues. Looked up from germline, CDR1 is SQVTM and CDR2 is ANQGSEA. Trimming stripped 7 bases from V and 6 bases from J, with 18 bases between. CDR3 DNA: TGCAGCGCTGACGGAGGGGGAAATCATGGCTACACCTTC. It encodes CSADGGGNHGYTF.

This chain connects TRBV11-3 to TRBJ2-5; 8 bases are shared with TRBD2. Unmatched junction bases numbered 14, after V lost 3 bases and J lost 2 bases. CDR1 and CDR2 (germline): SGHNT, YENEEA. The CDR3 runs to 18 residues. The CDR3 DNA is TGTGCCAGCAGCTTGTCCTTGGCGGGGGGCGAATCTCAAGAGACCCAGTACTTC. This codes for CASSLSLAGGESQETQYF.

This chain joins TRBV11-3 and TRBJ1-1; D gene ambiguous. There are 14 residues in the CDR3. With 1 base removed from V and 1 base from J, the gap between germline ends came to 7 bases. Looked up from germline, CDR1 is SGHNT and CDR2 is YENEEA. The CDR3: CASSLGAANTEAFF. DNA of the CDR3: TGTGCCAGCAGCTTAGGTGCAGCGAACACTGAAGCTTTCTTT.

V usage is TRBV5-1 and J usage is TRBJ1-2; D unclear. V lost 0 bases and J lost 4, with 10 bases in between. In germline, CDR1 is SGHRS, CDR2 YFSETQ. The CDR3 totals 14 residues. The CDR3 bases are TGCGCCAGCAGCTTGGCCCCCGCGGGCTATGGCTACACCTTC. Translated, it gives CASSLAPAGYGYTF.